Listed below are T cell receptor beta chains from one sample, sequenced in a study of cytomegalovirus exposure and HLA in healthy donors. Generated by immunoSEQ multiplex PCR, the TCRdb table keeps only in-frame clones and is missing some. This sample yields some 230,000 clones, of which about 90% are seen a single time; more than 1% belongs to the top ten. The sample comprised PBMCs. The receptors here all came from a young woman in good health and CMV-seronegative. CDR3s leave out the opening cysteine and the closing phenylalanine or tryptophan. The D gene is left open where the match is weak. Clone size appears in some rows only: once, few, many, or a class for an expanded clone.

clone_size	d_call	v_call	j_call	cdr3_aa
.	TRBD2	TRBV11-2	TRBJ2-1	ASSTLAGGDEQF
.	.	TRBV6-1	TRBJ1-1	ASSAYTTGNTEAF
.	.	TRBV7-9	TRBJ2-5	ASATASAQY
.	TRBD1	TRBV5-6	TRBJ1-1	ASKKSIGTGGTEAF
once	TRBD1	TRBV5-4	TRBJ1-1	ASSETGPNTEAF
.	.	TRBV5-6	TRBJ1-2	ASSLGGVYT
.	.	TRBV30	TRBJ1-3	AWQQGLSGNTIY
.	.	TRBV6-5	TRBJ1-2	ASSYSSGNSNYGYT
.	TRBD2	TRBV10-3	TRBJ2-2	AIRKGLAVTGELF
.	.	TRBV19	TRBJ1-1	ASSIRGTLNTEAF
.	.	TRBV6-5	TRBJ1-4	ASRPRGTNEKLF
once	.	TRBV28	TRBJ2-5	ASSSDSRDIQETQY
.	.	TRBV5-1	TRBJ2-3	ASSFRSGADTQY
.	.	TRBV19	TRBJ1-5	ASSLPEAGNQPQH
.	.	TRBV5-1	TRBJ1-6	ASSLKGRNSPLH
.	TRBD2	TRBV27	TRBJ2-5	ASSLVAGGGETQY
once	.	TRBV12-2	TRBJ1-1	ASRLAWGTGLNTEAF
.	.	TRBV28	TRBJ1-2	ASSFLDTGTGYT
.	TRBD1	TRBV9	TRBJ1-1	ASSGGSRQGAMDTEAF
.	TRBD1	TRBV5-1	TRBJ2-7	ASSPDRGRDEQY
.	TRBD2	TRBV5-4	TRBJ2-1	ASSSLIGFAREIDNEQF
.	TRBD1	TRBV5-1	TRBJ1-1	ASSLRQGNTEAF
.	TRBD1	TRBV6-1	TRBJ1-3	ASSGQGAPGNTIY
.	.	TRBV19	TRBJ1-1	ASGFGGRSF
.	.	TRBV6-1	TRBJ2-7	ASSVQGYAYEQY
.	.	TRBV25-1	TRBJ1-6	ASSGQGLSYNSPLH
.	TRBD1	TRBV13	TRBJ1-4	ASSLFGTEDNEKLF
.	TRBD1	TRBV28	TRBJ2-3	ASSSTSWTGWDTQY
.	.	TRBV27	TRBJ2-1	ASSYVRDNEQF
.	TRBD1	TRBV5-1	TRBJ2-7	ASRPGQGAYEQY
.	.	TRBV6-6	TRBJ2-2	ASSSRAGELF
.	.	TRBV15	TRBJ2-1	ATSRGQAVYNEQF
.	.	TRBV27	TRBJ1-6	ASSLIRNSPLH
once	.	TRBV4-1	TRBJ1-2	ASSQEMGRANYGYT
once	TRBD1	TRBV2	TRBJ1-2	ATSERQGAYT
.	.	TRBV11-3	TRBJ2-4	ASSFRLALAKNIQY
few	.	TRBV30	TRBJ1-2	AWSVQLRAYGYT
.	.	TRBV11-2	TRBJ1-1	ASSFRANTEAF
.	TRBD1	TRBV27	TRBJ2-3	ASSLQGAVDTQY
.	.	TRBV27	TRBJ1-2	ASRPGQITSYT
few	TRBD1	TRBV9	TRBJ1-2	ASTRTGRSYGYT
.	.	TRBV7-6	TRBJ2-5	ASSLAIVETQY
.	.	TRBV5-1	TRBJ1-1	ASWGGNLKAF
.	.	TRBV28	TRBJ1-4	ASSLWRGGGIEKLF
.	TRBD1	TRBV27	TRBJ1-2	ASAGTGGGYT
.	.	TRBV19	TRBJ1-1	ASRTAGPQNTEAF
.	TRBD2	TRBV5-1	TRBJ2-7	ASSPGTSGRAYEQY
.	.	TRBV11-2	TRBJ2-7	ASSMLRGQSYEQY